This T cell receptor (beta chain) was recorded in a study of blood T cell repertoires in COVID-19. Whole-study context: T cells, B-cell-depleted T cells, or PBMCs provided the cDNA or gDNA that served as material.

Cohorts were based on clinical histories the participants reported. The ends were cut back, 5 bases at V and 3 bases at J, with 13 bases in the middle. The germline CDR1 and CDR2 sequences are SGHTA and FQGNSA. The CDR3 length is 14 residues. Sequencing was performed with immunoSEQ multiplex PCR; in TCRdb, only in-frame clones are kept and a portion is missing. This repertoire shows roughly 240,000 clones, 83% found once; its top ten account for 3% to 4%. The sequenced material came from PBMCs or T cells enriched from blood (not recorded which). The source is a woman aged 40 to 50 who had been exposed to COVID-19. The gene calls are TRBV7-2 and TRBJ1-1, with D perhaps TRBD1 (6 bases). The CDR3 is CASSPTRTDTEAFF. The CDR3 DNA follows: TGTGCCAGCAGCCCAACCAGGACAGACACTGAAGCTTTCTTT.